The 26 T cell receptor beta chains reported below all come from one sample, sequenced in a study of healthy donors' naive CD4 and CD8 T cells. TCR libraries were built from about 500 ng of total RNA by linear amplification. TCRdb re-analysed the reads in MiXCR, keeping a single row per CDR3 protein. The sample comprises 180,000 or so distinct CDR3 sequences, around three quarters of which are singletons, and about 2.1% rests with the top ten. Sequencing input: naive CD4+ and CD8+ T cells sorted from blood, pooled from several donors. The receptors were gathered from a pool of human donors in good health; the sample pools cells from several healthy donors.

The chain employs TRBV19 and TRBJ2-4, with D possibly being TRBD2 (6 bases). Germline V CDR1 and CDR2: LNHDA, SQIVND (reference sequence). CDR3 length: 16 residues. The germline V and J ends were trimmed by 5 bases and 0 bases, with 14 bases remaining between them. DNA of the CDR3: TGTGCCAGTAGTCAAGACGGGAGTCTAGCCAAAAACATTCAGTACTTC. Encoded protein: CASSQDGSLAKNIQYF. The variable domain in full, with the rest retrieved from reference TRBV19 and TRBJ2-4, is DGGITQSPKYLFRKEGQNVTLSCEQNLNHDAMYWYRQDPGQGLRLIYYSQIVNDFQKGDIAEGYSVSREKKESFPLTVTSAQKNPTAFYLCASSQDGSLAKNIQYFGAGTRLSVL.

The J gene is TRBJ1-1, the V gene TRBV19; weak D call: TRBD1 (6 bases). Germline-derived CDR1 and CDR2 are LNHDA and SQIVND (reference sequence). The CDR3 extends over 12 amino acids. The V end was cut by 6 bases, the J end by 1 base, with 6 bases between. The CDR3 DNA follows: TGTGCCAGTAGGGGACAGAACACTGAAGCTTTCTTT. Its protein is CASRGQNTEAFF.

This sequence joins TRBV4-3 and TRBJ2-7; D tentatively reads TRBD1 or TRBD2 (6 bases each). The V end lost 1 base, the J end lost 4 bases, and 14 bases lay between the germline ends. The CDR3 consists of 15 residues. Germline loops: CDR1 LGHNA, CDR2 YSLEER. CDR3 residues: CASSQASGQGYEQYF. CDR3 in DNA: TGCGCCAGCAGCCAAGCCAGCGGGCAGGGGTACGAGCAGTACTTC.

V is TRBV28 and J is TRBJ2-7, with D maybe TRBD2 (5 bases). The CDR3 is 15 residues long. V was trimmed by 8 bases and J by 2 bases, leaving 19 bases between them. Germline V gene lookup returns CDR1 MDHEN and CDR2 SYDVKM. The CDR3 protein is CASVGSRTGAYEQYF. The CDR3 coding sequence is TGTGCCAGCGTGGGGTCGAGGACTGGGGCCTACGAGCAGTACTTC.

V gene TRBV6-6 combines with J gene TRBJ1-1, with 7 bases lining up with TRBD1. Germline values: CDR1 MNHNY, CDR2 SVGAGI (reference sequence). CDR3 size: 13 residues. Trimming removed 4 bases from V and 8 bases from J; junction bases left unmatched: 7. CDR3 amino acids: CASSSQGTVEAFF. Written as DNA, the CDR3 is TGTGCCAGCAGTTCTCAGGGGACAGTGGAAGCTTTCTTT.

This clonotype was found a few times. The chain uses TRBV7-9 and TRBJ2-5; TRBD1 is a possible D gene (7 bases). Trimming shortened V by 5 bases and J by 2 bases, and 21 bases separated the two germline ends. The CDR3 runs to 17 residues. CDR1 is SEHNR and CDR2 is FQNEAQ in the germline V gene (reference sequence). CDR3 nucleotide sequence: TGTGCCAGCAGCCGCGGGACAGCCTGGGGTGGGCAAGAGACCCAGTACTTC. Amino acids: CASSRGTAWGGQETQYF.

Only a few counts were recorded for this clonotype. V is TRBV29-1 and J is TRBJ2-1, with D unresolved. Trimming shortened V by 1 base and J by 8 bases, and 15 bases separated the two germline ends. CDR3 length equals 14 residues. Germline CDR1 SQVTM, CDR2 ANQGSEA. The CDR3 DNA sequence: TGCAGCGTTGAAGGAGACCCAGGAGTCGATGAGCAGTTCTTC. This gives the protein CSVEGDPGVDEQFF.

The chain recombines TRBV6-5 with TRBJ2-3, with a possible D match to TRBD1 (5 bases). Trimming took off 8 bases at V and 0 bases at J, with 6 bases between the two ends. CDR1 MNHEY and CDR2 SVGAGI come from the germline V gene. This CDR3 is 12 amino acids long. CDR3 residues: CASQGSTDTQYF. CDR3 nucleotides: TGTGCCAGCCAGGGCAGCACAGATACGCAGTATTTT.

V and J are TRBV19 and TRBJ2-1, with a weak D call TRBD2 (6 bases). V was shortened by 3 bases and J by 6 bases, with 15 bases between the two germline ends. There are 15 residues in the CDR3. Germline V gives CDR1 LNHDA, CDR2 SQIVND (reference sequence). CDR3: CASSMTTGVANEQFF. CDR3 coding DNA: TGTGCCAGTAGTATGACGACGGGAGTTGCCAATGAGCAGTTCTTC.

This clonotype was seen a single time. The CDR3 loop reads CASRDGTPYGYTF. As DNA, the CDR3 is TGTGCCAGTAGGGACGGAACACCCTATGGCTACACCTTC. The chain joins TRBV19 to TRBJ1-2; D not certain. The length of the CDR3 is 13 residues. Germline V CDR1 and CDR2: LNHDA, SQIVND (reference sequence). V lost 6 bases and J lost 4, with 12 bases in between.

The chain employs TRBV19 and TRBJ1-1; the D is unclear. Germline CDR1 LNHDA, CDR2 SQIVND (reference sequence). Trimming cost V 0 bases and J 3 bases, with 11 bases left between them. This CDR3 contains 15 residues. Written as DNA, the CDR3 is TGTGCCAGTAGTATAGATCGAGAACGGTACACTGAAGCTTTCTTT. This codes for CASSIDRERYTEAFF.

The rearrangement links TRBV6-1 to TRBJ1-5; D is perhaps TRBD1 (6 bases). The ends were cut back, 10 bases at V and 10 bases at J, with 23 bases in the middle. CDR3 length: 14 amino acids. The germline gives CDR1 MNHNS, CDR2 SASEGT. The CDR3 DNA is TGTGCCAACAGCGTGACAGGATGGAAGGAACCCCAGCATTTT. Residues: CANSVTGWKEPQHF.

CDR3 DNA sequence: TGCAGCGTTGGTCTCGGCTATGGCTACACCTTC. Its translation is CSVGLGYGYTF. This chain connects TRBV29-1 to TRBJ1-2; no firm D call. Trimming removed 4 bases from V and 4 bases from J, with 7 bases in between. This CDR3 is 11 amino acids long. Germline V lookup: CDR1 SQVTM, CDR2 ANQGSEA.

V gene TRBV6-5 combines with J gene TRBJ2-6; 8 nucleotides line up with TRBD1. The CDR3 consists of 16 residues. Germline trimming cut 0 bases from V and 2 bases from J; bases unmatched to any gene: 0. CDR1 and CDR2 (germline): MNHEY, SVGAGI. The CDR3 nucleotides read TGTGCCAGCAGTTACTCGACAGGGGCTGGGGCCAACGTCCTGACTTTC. Encoded protein: CASSYSTGAGANVLTF.

The rearrangement uses TRBV29-1 and TRBJ2-1; D call uncertain. Trimming took off 6 bases at V and 5 bases at J, with 11 bases between the two ends. Germline loops: CDR1 SQVTM, CDR2 ANQGSEA. The CDR3 is 12 residues long. The CDR3 protein is CSVVGSDNEQFF. CDR3 nucleotides: TGCAGCGTCGTGGGGTCTGACAATGAGCAGTTCTTC.

V gene TRBV11-2 combines with J gene TRBJ2-4; D remains ambiguous. The germline V gene encodes CDR1 SGHAT and CDR2 FQNNGV. This CDR3 comprises 13 residues. The germline V and J ends were trimmed by 4 bases and 12 bases, with 16 bases remaining between them. CDR3 residues: CASSSDPGVGQYF. The CDR3 DNA reads TGTGCCAGCAGCTCCGACCCGGGTGTGGGTCAGTACTTC.

J is TRBJ1-1 and V is TRBV14, with 7 bases aligning to TRBD1. Unmatched junction bases numbered 8, after V lost 2 bases and J lost 8 bases. The CDR3 totals 14 residues. The germline gives CDR1 SGHDN, CDR2 FVKESK. Here the CDR3 DNA reads TGTGCCAGCAGCCAATTAGACAGGGCAGTAGAAGCTTTCTTT. Its protein product is CASSQLDRAVEAFF.

This clonotype has only a few counts. The chain recombines TRBV12-3 or TRBV12-4 with TRBJ1-2; D call uncertain. The CDR3 covers 13 residues. Trimming stripped 3 bases from V and 0 bases from J, with 5 bases between. The DNA for the CDR3 is TGTGCCAGCAGTTTGTCCCCTAACTATGGCTACACCTTC. Its protein product is CASSLSPNYGYTF.

This clonotype showed up just a few times. J is TRBJ2-7 and V is TRBV27; the match to TRBD1 covers 7 bases. Germline CDR1 MNHEY, CDR2 SMNVEV (reference sequence). The CDR3 has 13 amino acids. The J segment lost 3 bases and the V segment lost 4 bases, leaving 3 bases of the junction unmatched. CDR3 bases: TGTGCCAGCAGTTGGGGACAGTACTACGAGCAGTACTTC. This codes for CASSWGQYYEQYF.

The rearrangement uses TRBV5-1 and TRBJ1-1, with D possibly TRBD1 on 6 matching bases. This CDR3 is 15 amino acids long. The germline V gene has CDR1 SGHRS and CDR2 YFSETQ. V was pared by 6 bases and J by 0 bases, with 15 bases between. The DNA of the CDR3 is TGCGCCAGCACGTCCGGGGGCACCATGAACACTGAAGCTTTCTTT. Its protein product is CASTSGGTMNTEAFF. The full variable domain, in which reference TRBV5-1 and TRBJ1-1 provide the parts outside the CDR3, is KAGVTQTPRYLIKTRGQQVTLSCSPISGHRSVSWYQQTPGQGLQFLFEYFSETQRNKGNFPGRFSGRQFSNSRSEMNVSTLELGDSALYLCASTSGGTMNTEAFFGQGTRLTVV.

This clonotype has only one observation. The rearrangement links TRBV7-2 to TRBJ1-2; weak D call: TRBD1 (5 bases). The V gene's germline CDR1 is SGHTA and CDR2 FQGNSA. Trimming pared 7 bases from V and 1 base from J, leaving 10 bases between. This CDR3 comprises 13 residues. CDR3 DNA sequence: TGTGCCAGCACCTGGGACCTTAACTATGGCTACACCTTC. Translated: CASTWDLNYGYTF.

CDR3 DNA sequence: TGTGCCAGCAGCCTTGGGGCGGGGGGAGTGACCCAGTACTTC. Protein: CASSLGAGGVTQYF. The V and J genes are TRBV6-5 and TRBJ2-5; TRBD2 aligns across 8 bases. Germline-derived CDR1 and CDR2 are MNHEY and SVGAGI. With V trimmed by 6 bases and J by 7 bases, 10 bases remained unmatched. The CDR3 contains 14 residues.

This rearrangement joins TRBV29-1 to TRBJ2-7, with 8 nucleotides matching TRBD1. Losses at the gene ends were 6 bases for V and 0 bases for J; bases not matched to a gene: 10. This CDR3 spans 15 amino acids. In germline, CDR1 is SQVTM, CDR2 ANQGSEA. The CDR3 sequence is CSVSDRGPSSYEQYF. The CDR3 DNA reads TGCAGCGTCTCAGACAGGGGCCCCAGCTCCTACGAGCAGTACTTC.

The V and J genes are TRBV19 and TRBJ1-1; D call uncertain. Trimming cost V 3 bases and J 4 bases, with 12 bases left between them. Germline-derived CDR1 and CDR2 are LNHDA and SQIVND (reference sequence). CDR3 length: 14 residues. The CDR3 sequence is CASSIWLGGTEAFF. In DNA, the CDR3 is TGTGCCAGTAGTATTTGGTTAGGTGGCACTGAAGCTTTCTTT.

The V and J genes are TRBV19 and TRBJ2-5; 7 nucleotides match TRBD1. Germline trimming cut 3 bases from V and 1 base from J; bases unmatched to any gene: 2. The V gene's germline CDR1 is LNHDA and CDR2 SQIVND (reference sequence). This CDR3 contains 14 residues. CDR3 bases: TGTGCCAGTAGTATCGGACAGGTCCAAGAGACCCAGTACTTC. Translating it yields CASSIGQVQETQYF.

The genes are TRBV5-6 and TRBJ2-1, with TRBD2 identical over 14 bases. The CDR3 length is 16 residues. The V and J ends lost 4 bases and 7 bases, in that order; junction bases with no gene match: 7. From germline, CDR1 is SGHDT and CDR2 YYEEEE. The CDR3 DNA reads TGTGCCAGCAGCGCAAGACTAGCGGGAGGGGTAAATGAGCAGTTCTTC. This encodes CASSARLAGGVNEQFF. The whole variable domain, filled in from reference TRBV5-6 and TRBJ2-1, reads DAGVTQSPTHLIKTRGQQVTLRCSPKSGHDTVSWYQQALGQGPQFIFQYYEEEERQRGNFPDRFSGHQFPNYSSELNVNALLLGDSALYLCASSARLAGGVNEQFFGPGTRLTVL.